This T cell receptor beta chain was sequenced during a study of blood T cell repertoires in COVID-19. Looking at the study overall: Nucleic acid was either cDNA or gDNA, and it came from T cells, B-cell-depleted T cells, or PBMCs.

Generated by immunoSEQ multiplex PCR, the TCRdb table keeps only in-frame clones and is missing some. This repertoire shows tens of thousands of clones, about 83% found once; its top ten account for over 45%. V lost 6 bases to trimming and J lost 4 bases, with 4 bases between them. Germline CDR1 and CDR2: DFQATT and SNEGSKA (reference sequence). This CDR3 is 10 amino acids long. J is TRBJ2-1 and V is TRBV20-1, with D unclear. The sequenced material came from peripheral blood. The sequence was collected from a man in his sixties or seventies with acute or convalescent COVID-19. CDR3 DNA sequence: TGCAGTGCAACATACAATGAGCAGTTCTTC. Translated: CSATYNEQFF.